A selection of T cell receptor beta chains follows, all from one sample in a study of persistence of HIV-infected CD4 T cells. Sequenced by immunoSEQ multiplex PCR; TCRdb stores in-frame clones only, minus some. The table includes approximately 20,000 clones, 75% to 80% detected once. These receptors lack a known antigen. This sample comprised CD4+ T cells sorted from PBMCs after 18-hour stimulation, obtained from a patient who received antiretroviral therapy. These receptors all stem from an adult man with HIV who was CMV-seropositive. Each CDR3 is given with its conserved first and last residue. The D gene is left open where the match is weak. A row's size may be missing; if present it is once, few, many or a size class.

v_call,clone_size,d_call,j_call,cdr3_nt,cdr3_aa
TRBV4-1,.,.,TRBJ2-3,TGCGCCAGCACCCTAGGAGAGGGGGGCCGCACAGATACGCAGTATTTT,CASTLGEGGRTDTQYF
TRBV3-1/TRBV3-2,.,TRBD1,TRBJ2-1,TGTGCCAGCAGCTTTACCGGGACAGGGAATGAGCAGTTCTTC,CASSFTGTGNEQFF
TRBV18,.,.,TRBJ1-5,TGTGCCAGCTCACCTAGGGACCCTAGCAATCAGCCCCAGCATTTT,CASSPRDPSNQPQHF
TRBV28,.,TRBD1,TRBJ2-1,TGTGCCAGCAGTTTGACAGGGAGAGATGAGCAGTTCTTC,CASSLTGRDEQFF
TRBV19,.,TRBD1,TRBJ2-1,TGTGCCAGTAGTATAAGCCGGACAGGGGGTTCCTACAATGAGCAGTTCTTC,CASSISRTGGSYNEQFF
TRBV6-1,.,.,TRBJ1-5,TGTGCCAGCAGTGAATCGGACCACAGGTCTTCTCAGCATTTT,CASSESDHRSSQHF
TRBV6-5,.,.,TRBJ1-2,TGTGCCAGCAGTTCGCCCTTTCGGACCGTGAACTATGGCTACACCTTC,CASSSPFRTVNYGYTF
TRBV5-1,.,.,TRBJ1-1,TGCGCCAGCAGCTTAGGTCCCACCGAGAACACTGAAGCTTTCTTT,CASSLGPTENTEAFF
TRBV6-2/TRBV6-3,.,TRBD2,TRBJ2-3,TGTGCCAGCAGTTACTCGATGGTAGCGGGGGGGCTCGGCGCAGATACGCAGTATTTT,CASSYSMVAGGLGADTQYF
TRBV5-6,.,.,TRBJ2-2,TGTGCCAGCAGCCTCAACGGACTTAGCGCGAACACCGGGGAGCTGTTTTTT,CASSLNGLSANTGELFF
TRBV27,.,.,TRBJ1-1,TGTGCCAGCAGTCTCTCTCGACAGATGACTGAAGCTTTCTTT,CASSLSRQMTEAFF
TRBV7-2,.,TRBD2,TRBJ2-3,TGTGCCAGCAGCTCCCGTTTCGGGGGGGGTGGAACAGATACGCAGTATTTT,CASSSRFGGGGTDTQYF
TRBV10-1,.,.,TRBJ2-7,TGCGCCAGCAGTGGCAGCCTAAGGAGCGAGCAGTACTTC,CASSGSLRSEQYF
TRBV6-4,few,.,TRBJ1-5,TGTGCCAGCAGTCTTGACATCAATCAGCCCCAGCATTTT,CASSLDINQPQHF
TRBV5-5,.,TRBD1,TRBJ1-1,TGTGCCAGCAGCTTGGACAGGGGAGGAGGAGAAGCTTTCTTT,CASSLDRGGGEAFF
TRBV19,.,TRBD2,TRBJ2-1,TGTGCCAGTAGTACGGGAGGTAGCTCCTACAATGAGCAGTTCTTC,CASSTGGSSYNEQFF
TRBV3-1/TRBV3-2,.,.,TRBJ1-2,TGTGCCAGCTCGACCCCTTCCACGGCTAACTATGGCTACACCTTC,CASSTPSTANYGYTF
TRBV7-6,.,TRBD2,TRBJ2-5,TGTGCCAGCAGCCCCCAGACGCGGGGGGGCGGGGAGACCCAGTACTTC,CASSPQTRGGGETQYF
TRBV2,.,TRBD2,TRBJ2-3,TGTGCCAGCAGTGCTAGCGGGGGGGCCACAGATACGCAGTATTTT,CASSASGGATDTQYF
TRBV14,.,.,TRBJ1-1,TGTGCCAGCAGCTTCCGTGGACAGTCTAGTGGGGAAGCTTTCTTT,CASSFRGQSSGEAFF
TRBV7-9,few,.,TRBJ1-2,TGTGCCAGCAGCTCCAGCACAACAGCCTCCTATGGCTACACCTTC,CASSSSTTASYGYTF
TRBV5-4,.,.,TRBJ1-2,TGTGCCAGCAGCGCCCAAAACAGGGCTGGCTACACCTTC,CASSAQNRAGYTF
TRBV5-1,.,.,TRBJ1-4,TGCGCCAGCAGCTTGGGCGACAGTGTTAATGAAAAACTGTTTTTT,CASSLGDSVNEKLFF
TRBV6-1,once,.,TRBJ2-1,TGTGCCAGCAGTGAAGGCGGGGCCCTCTACAATGAGCAGTTCTTC,CASSEGGALYNEQFF
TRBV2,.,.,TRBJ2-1,TGTGCCAGCAGTGAAGCGGTCCTTGCGGGATACAATGAGCAGTTCTTC,CASSEAVLAGYNEQFF
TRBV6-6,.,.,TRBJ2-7,TGTGCCAGCAGTCCTTCAGGCCGATCCTACGAGCAGTACTTC,CASSPSGRSYEQYF
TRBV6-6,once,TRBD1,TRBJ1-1,TGTGCCAGCAGAGAGACAGGGGGATTGAACACTGAAGCTTTCTTT,CASRETGGLNTEAFF
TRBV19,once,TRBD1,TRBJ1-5,TGTGCCAGTAGTATGGGGAAACAGGGGAGTCAGCCCCAGCATTTT,CASSMGKQGSQPQHF
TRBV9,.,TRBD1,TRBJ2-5,TGTGCCAGCAGCGTCCAAGGGACAGGGGTAAGGGAGACCCAGTACTTC,CASSVQGTGVRETQYF
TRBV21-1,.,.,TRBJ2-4,TGTGCCAGCGCCGGGCCGCGAGTGAACATTCAGTACTTC,CASAGPRVNIQYF
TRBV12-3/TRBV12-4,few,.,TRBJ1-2,TGTGCCAGCAGTTTTGGGGCAAGGGATGGCTACACCTTC,CASSFGARDGYTF
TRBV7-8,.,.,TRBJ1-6,TGTGCCAGCAGCTTAGTGCAGGGGCCTAATTCACCCCTCCACTTT,CASSLVQGPNSPLHF
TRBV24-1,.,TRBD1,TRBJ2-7,TGTGCCACCAGTGATGGGCAGGGGGCGTACGAGCAGTACTTC,CATSDGQGAYEQYF
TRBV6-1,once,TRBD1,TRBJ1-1,TGTGCCAGCAGTGAAACACAGGGGGTAGGGGCTTTCTTT,CASSETQGVGAFF